The clone carrying this T cell receptor beta chain was recorded at least ten times. Its specificity is not known. CDR1 is SGHAT, CDR2 FQDESV, per germline (reference sequence). V was pared by 3 bases and J by 7 bases, with 18 bases between. This CDR3 is built from 16 residues. MiXCR was run by TCRdb on the reads, yielding one entry per CDR3 protein. Of around 740,000 distinct CDR3 sequences in the sample, roughly a third were seen once. The sample is drawn from a study of T cell repertoires in cytomegalovirus infection. Background on the study: It was the public TCR beta signatures that indicated both CMV infection and matching HLA type. Overall study findings and caveats: Summed frequency of public TCR beta families distinguished CMV carriers with the relevant HLA. There were HLA-C-restricted CMV-specific TCR beta clonotypes dominating the ex vivo response.

The sample was PBMCs. The origin of this receptor is a human donor in good health (CMV status not recorded). Some clones in this sample may be carry-over from other donors' samples. This chain joins TRBV11-1 and TRBJ1-4; D not resolved. The CDR3 DNA is TGTGCCAGCAGCTTGCTTCGGACGGACCCATCTGAAAAACTGTTTTTT. Encoded protein: CASSLLRTDPSEKLFF.